Below are 10 T cell receptor beta chains sequenced from a single sample in a study of neurological immune-mediated disorders. TCRdb analysed the 5' RACE reads with MiXCR anew, one entry per CDR3 protein. The data contain about 48,000 distinct CDR3 sequences, about 9.4% of them singletons. Input material: PBMCs. These receptors were collected from a middle-aged woman with HTLV-1-associated myelopathy (HAM/TSP).

The table lists this clonotype with many counts. The rearrangement joins TRBV4-3 to TRBJ1-4; a possible D gene is TRBD1 (5 bases). This CDR3 spans 15 amino acids. V lost 0 bases and J lost 7, with 12 bases in between. From germline, CDR1 is LGHNA and CDR2 YSLEER. The CDR3 DNA is TGCGCCAGCAGCCAAGATCCCGGGGCGGGTGAAAAACTGTTTTTT. Its protein product is CASSQDPGAGEKLFF.

This clonotype was recorded many times. The chain joins TRBV12-3 or TRBV12-4 to TRBJ1-1, with 7 nucleotides matching TRBD1. The CDR3 is 13 residues long. J gave up 3 bases and V 3 bases, and 1 base lay outside the gene matches. The chain's CDR3 is CASSFQGDTEAFF. The CDR3 coding sequence is TGTGCCAGCAGTTTCCAGGGGGACACTGAAGCTTTCTTT.

This clonotype was observed at least ten times. The rearrangement joins TRBV7-2 to TRBJ1-1; D not resolved. This CDR3 comprises 15 residues. Germline V gene sequence: CDR1 SGHTA, CDR2 FQGNSA. Trimming pared 1 base from V and 9 bases from J, leaving 18 bases between. The CDR3 DNA sequence: TGTGCCAGCAGCTTAGATGGTTCTTCCGCTGGGAAAGCTTTCTTT. Residues: CASSLDGSSAGKAFF.

The chain joins TRBV14 to TRBJ1-2; D remains ambiguous. CDR1 is SGHDN, CDR2 FVKESK, per germline. With 1 base removed from V and 5 bases from J, the gap between germline ends came to 8 bases. This CDR3 region has 13 residues. CDR3 nucleotide sequence: TGTGCCAGCAGCCAAGGTATCGCGTATGGCTACACCTTC. It codes for CASSQGIAYGYTF.

This clonotype was counted between two and nine times. The rearrangement uses TRBV9 and TRBJ1-2; D unclear. The V end was cut by 0 bases, the J end by 6 bases, with 6 bases between. Germline V gene sequence: CDR1 SGDLS, CDR2 YYNGEE. The CDR3 runs 12 residues. DNA of the CDR3: TGTGCCAGCAGCGTAGGCCGGAATGGCTACACCTTC. This codes for CASSVGRNGYTF. The variable domain in full, completed from reference TRBV9 and TRBJ1-2, reads DSGVTQTPKHLITATGQRVTLRCSPRSGDLSVYWYQQSLDQGLQFLIQYYNGEERAKGNILERFSAQQFPDLHSELNLSSLELGDSALYFCASSVGRNGYTFGSGTRLTVV.

This clonotype was picked up many times. V and J are TRBV12-3 or TRBV12-4 and TRBJ1-6; D not certain. Trimming stripped 2 bases from V and 9 bases from J, with 14 bases between. The CDR3 totals 15 residues. CDR3 sequence (DNA): TGTGCCAGCAGTTTATTGGTAGTCCCCGGTTCACCCCTCCACTTT. Its protein product is CASSLLVVPGSPLHF.

This clonotype was counted many times. V usage is TRBV7-2 and J usage is TRBJ2-3; D is ambiguous. The CDR3 length is 13 residues. Germline CDR1 and CDR2: SGHTA and FQGNSA. The ends were cut back, 1 base at V and 0 bases at J, with 2 bases in the middle. The CDR3: CASSLGSTDTQYF. The CDR3 DNA sequence: TGTGCCAGCAGCTTAGGGAGCACAGATACGCAGTATTTT.

The sample holds many counts of this clonotype. The J gene is TRBJ1-3, the V gene TRBV5-1; D gene unclear. Germline assignment: CDR1 SGHRS and CDR2 YFSETQ. This CDR3 is built from 15 residues. Between the trimmed V and J ends, which lost 5 bases and 4 bases, there was a span of 16 bases. The CDR3 DNA follows: TGCGCCAGCAGTCCCGGGAGAGAACGAGGAAACACCATATATTTT. Translating gives CASSPGRERGNTIYF.

This clonotype was observed many times. Possible read error: a much larger clone is one base away. The chain is built from TRBV5-1 and TRBJ1-1; D perhaps matches TRBD1 (5 bases). From germline, CDR1 is SGHRS and CDR2 YFSETQ. The CDR3 has 14 residues. The CDR3 DNA is TGCGCCGGCAGCCCTCGAACAGGGAACACTGAAGCTTTCTTT. Translating gives CAGSPRTGNTEAFF.

The chain links TRBV20-1 to TRBJ1-4; no reliable D call. The CDR3 is made up of 14 amino acids. Trimming cost V 6 bases and J 0 bases, with 11 bases left between them. Germline assignment: CDR1 DFQATT and CDR2 SNEGSKA (reference sequence). The CDR3 nucleotides are TGCAGTGCCCTAAAGGTTACAACTAATGAAAAACTGTTTTTT. This encodes CSALKVTTNEKLFF.